This T cell receptor (beta chain) emerged from a study of T cell clones after liver transplantation. Study background: Post-transplant blood was tracked for graft-donor-reactive T cell clones identified in a pre-transplant mixed lymphocyte reaction. HCV positivity affected three of eight recipients; the rest lacked autoimmune or viral indications.

This clone was seen only once. The antigen is undetermined. Trimming pared 6 bases from V and 6 bases from J, leaving 10 bases between. The germline CDR1 and CDR2 sequences are MNHEY and SMNVEV (reference sequence). The CDR3 covers 12 residues. Unstimulated PBMCs were sorted into CD3+CD4+ and CD3+CD8+ populations. Findings and limits, study-wide: Donor-reactive sequences fell more than third party-reactive ones, suggesting partial deletion.

This table comes from immunoSEQ multiplex PCR, and its TCRdb copy is limited to in-frame clones, with some not included. The sample consists of about 75,000 clones, around 84% of them appearing once. This sequence originates from a human patient who received a liver transplant. Some of the T cells might come from the graft donor. The V call is TRBV27, the J call TRBJ2-3, with D unclear. This material consisted of CD4+ T cells from blood, taken less than 50 months after liver transplant. The CDR3 region is CASRTSEDTQYF. DNA for the CDR3: TGTGCCAGCAGGACGTCAGAGGATACGCAGTATTTT.